The source of this T cell receptor beta chain is a study of OX40 agonist ivuxolimab in advanced cancers. The wider study: Patients received ivuxolimab, an agonistic anti-OX40 (CD134) antibody. Head and neck, renal cell, melanoma or hepatocellular carcinoma were the cancers that dose-escalation patients had.

Findings and caveats of the study: Among the lowest peripheral clonal expansion occurred in 0.1-3.0 mg/kg partial responders. The specificity for antigen of the expanded peripheral T cells was not determined.

Turning to this clone: Its cognate antigen is unknown.

CDR1 and CDR2 from the germline V gene are SEHNR and FQNEAQ (reference sequence). The V gene end was trimmed by 1 base and the J gene end by 1 base; junction bases not matched to a gene: 6. The CDR3 extends over 16 amino acids. Clones were sequenced by immunoSEQ multiplex PCR, and TCRdb holds only the in-frame ones, with some missing. The repertoire has about 62,000 clones, approximately 92% of them found once; the top ten carry about 0.66%. The gene calls are TRBV7-9 and TRBJ1-1, with 7 bases matching TRBD1. This clonotype originated in an adult with an advanced solid tumor such as melanoma, head and neck, liver or kidney cancer. Source: CD4+ or CD8+ T cells sorted from blood, taken in a trial of the OX40 agonist ivuxolimab. The CDR3, as DNA: TGTGCCAGCAGCTTAGGGGGGACAGTTCCGAACACTGAAGCTTTCTTT. Translating gives CASSLGGTVPNTEAFF.